These 28 T cell receptor beta chains share one sample of origin, sequenced in a study of T cells in Graves' hyperthyroidism and ophthalmopathy. TCR beta CDR3 region amplification was performed from RNA transcripts. A first-round RT-PCR of the TCR CDR3 used the HTBI primer set. From the multiplex PCR reads, TCRdb called clonotypes with MiXCR, one entry per CDR3 protein. The table has more than 500,000 distinct CDR3 sequences, around 16% seen once. The sequencing sample was made of blood. The receptors stem from a woman between 25 and 40 years old with Graves' ophthalmopathy.

This clonotype was seen at least ten times. The J gene is TRBJ2-5, the V gene TRBV20-1; TRBD2 aligns across 13 bases. V dropped 2 bases and J dropped 2; count of bases not matched to a gene: 8. CDR1 and CDR2 from the germline V gene are DFQATT and SNEGSKA (reference sequence). The CDR3 consists of 17 residues. CDR3 bases: TGCAGTGCTAGATGGCCGGGACTAGCGGGACCACAAGAGACCCAGTACTTC. Protein product: CSARWPGLAGPQETQYF.

This clonotype was picked up many times. This chain connects TRBV19 to TRBJ1-1, with D tentatively TRBD1 (6 bases). Germline CDR1 reads LNHDA; CDR2 reads SQIVND (reference sequence). V shed 4 bases and J shed 1 base, with 13 bases lying between them. This CDR3 has 15 amino acids. In DNA, the CDR3 is TGTGCCAGTAGTACATCGAGGGGGTGGAACACTGAAGCTTTCTTT. Its protein is CASSTSRGWNTEAFF. Combining the CDR3 with reference TRBV19 and TRBJ1-1 gives the whole variable domain DGGITQSPKYLFRKEGQNVTLSCEQNLNHDAMYWYRQDPGQGLRLIYYSQIVNDFQKGDIAEGYSVSREKKESFPLTVTSAQKNPTAFYLCASSTSRGWNTEAFFGQGTRLTVV.

This clonotype has more than one count but fewer than ten. The V call is TRBV7-9, the J call TRBJ2-3, with D possibly matching TRBD2 (5 bases). Germline loops: CDR1 SEHNR, CDR2 FQNEAQ (reference sequence). Trimming stripped 8 bases from V and 0 bases from J, with 21 bases between. This CDR3 contains 17 residues. In DNA, the CDR3 is TGTGCCAGCTGCTCCTTTGTAGGTAGCGCTAGCACAGATACGCAGTATTTT. It codes for CASCSFVGSASTDTQYF.

This clonotype was picked up a small number of times. The chain combines TRBV4-3 with TRBJ1-1; D is unresolved. This CDR3 is built from 14 residues. With 5 bases removed from V and 4 bases from J, the gap between germline ends came to 14 bases. Germline CDR1 LGHNA, CDR2 YSLEER. In DNA, the CDR3 is TGCGCCAGCAGCTTCCACGACACGGGCACTGAAGCTTTCTTT. Translating gives CASSFHDTGTEAFF.

This clonotype was counted at least ten times. This chain connects TRBV6-6 to TRBJ1-5; weak D call: TRBD1 (5 bases). Looked up from germline, CDR1 is MNHNY and CDR2 is SVGAGI (reference sequence). The CDR3 is made up of 15 amino acids. V lost 0 bases and J lost 4, with 10 bases in between. CDR3 amino acids: CASSYSSQGNQPQHF. In DNA, the CDR3 is TGTGCCAGCAGTTACTCTAGCCAGGGAAATCAGCCCCAGCATTTT.

This clonotype was detected a few times. CDR3 nucleotide sequence: TGCGCCAGCAGCTTTTTCCACAGGGAGAGCTCTGGGGCCAACGTCCTGACTTTC. It specifies CASSFFHRESSGANVLTF. The chain has TRBV5-1 and TRBJ2-6, with D possibly being TRBD1 (6 bases). V gave up 2 bases and J gave up 0 bases, with 15 bases separating them. Germline V CDR1 and CDR2: SGHRS, YFSETQ. The CDR3 covers 18 residues.

This rearrangement joins TRBV3-2 to TRBJ2-3. TRBV3-2 is flagged as a pseudogene. There are 11 residues in the CDR3. CDR3 coding DNA: TGTGCCAGTGTTAGCGCAGATACGCAGTATTTT. Translating gives CASVSADTQYF.

In its sample, this clonotype was seen many times. The chain carries TRBV28 and TRBJ2-7, with D possibly being TRBD2 (5 bases). V gave up 11 bases and J gave up 5 bases, with 28 bases separating them. The CDR3 has 16 amino acids. Germline CDR1 is MDHEN and CDR2 is SYDVKM. Here the CDR3 DNA reads TGTGCCTCGGTTCGGAGCGACCAGGCACTAGAGAACGAGCAGTACTTC. Translation gives CASVRSDQALENEQYF. The full variable domain, its missing parts supplied by reference TRBV28 and TRBJ2-7, is DVKVTQSSRYLVKRTGEKVFLECVQDMDHENMFWYRQDPGLGLRLIYFSYDVKMKEKGDIPEGYSVSREKKERFSLILESASTNQTSMYLCASVRSDQALENEQYFGPGTRLTVT.

This clonotype has a count of ten or more. The gene calls are TRBV5-1 and TRBJ1-2, with D unclear. Germline CDR1 is SGHRS and CDR2 is YFSETQ. This CDR3 spans 13 amino acids. Deletions cut 4 bases from V and 6 bases from J, with 13 bases between. In DNA, the CDR3 is TGCGCCAGCAGCGCCGAAGGCTCGCATGGCTACACCTTC. Protein: CASSAEGSHGYTF.

This clonotype was seen many times. V is TRBV28 and J is TRBJ2-1; D is undetermined. Germline V CDR1 and CDR2: MDHEN, SYDVKM. The V gene lost 4 bases and the J gene lost 7 bases, with 11 bases spanning the gap. The CDR3 sequence is 13 residues long. The CDR3 coding sequence is TGTGCCAGCAGTTGGGGTAAGCCTAATGAGCAGTTCTTC. Protein: CASSWGKPNEQFF.

This clonotype was found a few times. An end of the junction differs from the germline gene, which may be a read error. The chain couples TRBV7-2 to TRBJ2-3, with 13 positions matching TRBD2. This CDR3 has 19 amino acids. The germline gives CDR1 SGHTA, CDR2 FQGNSA. CDR3 amino acids: CASSLVGLAGVGPTGTQYF. As DNA, the CDR3 is TGTGCCAGCAGCTTAGTCGGACTAGCGGGAGTGGGACCCACAGGTACGCAGTATTTT.

The sample holds many counts of this clonotype. This rearrangement joins TRBV2 to TRBJ2-5; a possible D gene is TRBD2 (6 bases). This CDR3 region has 18 residues. V lost 1 base and J lost 5, with 23 bases in between. CDR1 and CDR2 from the germline V gene are SNHLY and FYNNEI. The chain's CDR3 is CASSEGPFGTPGGETQYF. In DNA, the CDR3 is TGTGCCAGCAGTGAAGGTCCTTTCGGGACCCCCGGAGGGGAGACCCAGTACTTC.

This clonotype was seen ten or more times. J is TRBJ2-7 and V is TRBV5-1; 12 bases match TRBD2. Germline CDR1 SGHRS, CDR2 YFSETQ. V was pared by 4 bases and J by 5 bases, with 13 bases of the junction left unmatched. This CDR3 comprises 17 residues. CDR3 DNA: TGCGCCAGCAGCGACGGAAGGACTAGCGGGATAACCGACGAGCAGTACTTC. Translating gives CASSDGRTSGITDEQYF.

The chain is built from TRBV14 and TRBJ2-4, with TRBD1 as a possible D gene (6 bases). The CDR3 length is 13 residues. CDR1 is SGHDN and CDR2 is FVKESK in the germline V gene. V was pared by 3 bases and J by 8 bases, with 11 bases between. The CDR3 region is CASSQQGSDIQYF. Here the CDR3 DNA reads TGTGCCAGCAGCCAGCAGGGGTCGGACATTCAGTACTTC.

The gene calls are TRBV14 and TRBJ2-2, with 10 bases lining up with TRBD2. V was clipped by 1 base and J by 3 bases; unmatched bases: 2. Germline-derived CDR1 and CDR2 are SGHDN and FVKESK. CDR3 length: 16 amino acids. The CDR3 region has the DNA TGTGCCAGCAGCCAAGGTCTAGCGGGGGACACCGGGGAGCTGTTTTTT. Translating it yields CASSQGLAGDTGELFF. Filled out from reference TRBV14 and TRBJ2-2, the complete variable domain reads EAGVTQFPSHSVIEKGQTVTLRCDPISGHDNLYWYRRVMGKEIKFLLHFVKESKQDESGMPNNRFLAERTGGTYSTLKVQPAELEDSGVYFCASSQGLAGDTGELFFGEGSRLTVL.

In its sample, this clonotype was seen a few times. V usage is TRBV19 and J usage is TRBJ1-2, with D hard to call. V gave up 1 base and J gave up 5 bases, with 17 bases separating them. The length of the CDR3 is 16 residues. The germline CDR1 and CDR2 sequences are LNHDA and SQIVND (reference sequence). The CDR3 loop is CASSIAAGSRRYGYTF. The CDR3 DNA reads TGTGCCAGTAGTATAGCTGCAGGCTCACGGAGGTATGGCTACACCTTC.

The V gene is TRBV27, the J gene TRBJ1-5; 7 bases align to TRBD1. J gave up 9 bases and V 7 bases, and 3 bases lay outside the gene matches. Germline V gene lookup returns CDR1 MNHEY and CDR2 SMNVEV (reference sequence). This CDR3 region has 11 residues. For the CDR3, the DNA is TGTGCCAGCAAGGGGGCTGGGCCCCAGCATTTT. It specifies CASKGAGPQHF.

This clonotype was seen at least ten times. The chain combines TRBV5-1 with TRBJ1-4; D uncertain. The CDR3 length is 16 residues. Germline values: CDR1 SGHRS, CDR2 YFSETQ. V shed 4 bases and J shed 3 bases, with 16 bases lying between them. CDR3 in amino acids: CASSLADFVANEKLFF. CDR3 nucleotides: TGCGCCAGCAGCCTAGCGGACTTTGTGGCTAATGAAAAACTGTTTTTT.

This clonotype occurred a few times. CDR3 residues: CASSLWNTGELFF. CDR3 bases: TGTGCCAGCAGTTTATGGAACACCGGGGAGCTGTTTTTT. The V and J genes are TRBV28 and TRBJ2-2; D gene ambiguous. Trimming removed 0 bases at V and 1 base at J, with 0 bases between. The CDR3 totals 13 residues. The germline gives CDR1 MDHEN, CDR2 SYDVKM.

This clonotype was detected a few times. This chain joins TRBV27 and TRBJ2-1; D is perhaps TRBD1 (5 bases). Germline V gene sequence: CDR1 MNHEY, CDR2 SMNVEV (reference sequence). CDR3 size: 15 residues. Trimming took off 0 bases at V and 4 bases at J, with 10 bases between the two ends. The CDR3 DNA follows: TGTGCCAGCAGTTTATCAGTGACAGCATACAATGAGCAGTTCTTC. Its protein is CASSLSVTAYNEQFF.

This chain uses TRBV9 with TRBJ2-7; D not certain. The CDR3 sequence is 15 residues long. Per germline, CDR1 SGDLS and CDR2 YYNGEE. Trimming stripped 4 bases from V and 2 bases from J, with 16 bases between. CDR3 DNA sequence: TGTGCCAGCAGCCCACCAGGTGGTAGAGCCTACGAGCAGTACTTC. As protein: CASSPPGGRAYEQYF. Looking up the rest from reference TRBV9 and TRBJ2-7 gives the full variable domain: DSGVTQTPKHLITATGQRVTLRCSPRSGDLSVYWYQQSLDQGLQFLIQYYNGEERAKGNILERFSAQQFPDLHSELNLSSLELGDSALYFCASSPPGGRAYEQYFGPGTRLTVT.

This clonotype was seen ten or more times. The chain carries TRBV6-6 and TRBJ1-1; D remains unclear. This CDR3 is 15 amino acids long. Germline assignment: CDR1 MNHNY and CDR2 SVGAGI (reference sequence). Trimming pared 2 bases from V and 5 bases from J, leaving 15 bases between. The CDR3 region has the DNA TGTGCCAGCAGTTACGACGTTAGAGGGAGGACTGAAGCTTTCTTT. It encodes CASSYDVRGRTEAFF.

This clonotype was recorded only once. The J gene is TRBJ1-5, the V gene TRBV20-1, with 7 bases fitting TRBD1. With V trimmed by 4 bases and J by 3 bases, 9 bases remained unmatched. This CDR3 region has 15 residues. Germline V gene sequence: CDR1 DFQATT, CDR2 SNEGSKA (reference sequence). The CDR3 region is CSAIQDRRLNQPQHF. CDR3 coding DNA: TGCAGTGCTATCCAGGACAGGAGACTCAATCAGCCCCAGCATTTT.

V and J are TRBV7-9 and TRBJ2-3; 11 bases are a match to TRBD2. V shed 5 bases and J 5 bases; nucleotides not matched to a gene: 18. This CDR3 is built from 19 residues. The germline V gene encodes CDR1 SEHNR and CDR2 FQNEAQ (reference sequence). The CDR3 DNA sequence: TGTGCCAGCAGCCTATTACTAGCGGGAGAGCCCACGAATGTAGATACGCAGTATTTT. Its protein product is CASSLLLAGEPTNVDTQYF.

The chain joins TRBV20-1 to TRBJ2-3; TRBD2 matches at 11 bases. Germline V gene sequence: CDR1 DFQATT, CDR2 SNEGSKA (reference sequence). The length of the CDR3 is 14 residues. The CDR3: CRGSSGRPTDTQYF. The CDR3 coding sequence is TGCAGGGGATCTAGCGGGAGGCCCACAGATACGCAGTATTTT.

This clonotype was seen a few times. V gene TRBV20-1 combines with J gene TRBJ1-5; 7 bases are a match to TRBD1. The CDR3 loop spans 15 amino acids. The germline CDR1 and CDR2 sequences are DFQATT and SNEGSKA (reference sequence). The junction had 10 bases not matched to a gene; V was cut back by 1 base and J by 7 bases. Here the CDR3 reads CSARGREGALQPQHF. DNA for the CDR3: TGCAGTGCTAGAGGTAGAGAGGGGGCCTTACAGCCCCAGCATTTT.

This clonotype was recorded at least ten times. The chain combines TRBV7-8 with TRBJ2-5; 7 bases line up with TRBD1. The CDR3 runs to 13 residues. CDR1 is SGHVS and CDR2 is FQNEAQ in the germline V gene. The ends lost 5 bases at V and 4 bases at J; junction bases unmatched: 4. CDR3: CASSSDRVETQYF. The CDR3 region has the DNA TGTGCCAGCAGCAGCGACAGGGTAGAGACCCAGTACTTC.

This clonotype was counted ten times or more. V is TRBV18 and J is TRBJ2-3, with unresolved D. The CDR3 extends over 15 amino acids. Germline loops: CDR1 KGHSH, CDR2 LQKENI. V was shortened by 4 bases and J by 0 bases, with 11 bases between the two germline ends. CDR3 sequence: CASSRPGASTDTQYF. As DNA, the CDR3 is TGTGCCAGCTCACGCCCCGGTGCTAGCACAGATACGCAGTATTTT.